This T cell receptor (beta chain) was identified in a study of blood T cell repertoires in COVID-19 (TCRdb year 2020). In terms of the full investigation: Samples from collaborators originated in the United States, Italy and Spain and spanned both the acute and convalescent phases of COVID-19. Deeply sampled blood TCRbeta repertoires from subjects exposed to, actively infected with, or recovered from COVID-19 were included in the dataset. Samples came from the ongoing ImmuneRACE study (first 160 participants) plus 1,254 subjects from 6 global collaborators. A freely available public database, intended as a resource for researchers studying the immune response to SARS-CoV-2, is where the repertoires were released. Sample metadata almost always included a de-identified subject ID, COVID-19 status, age in years and sex. The material from the prospective study consisted of cDNA or gDNA derived from T cells, B-cell-depleted T cells, or PBMCs. HLA class I and class II types, where available, came from metadata supplied by the sample provider rather than from assay-based typing.

TCRbeta CDR3 regions were amplified from genomic DNA using the immunoSEQ Assay, a bias-controlled multiplex PCR. In the paper's pipeline: The number of nucleated cells in each sample was estimated from the amplification of reference gene primers within the assay. To quantify the absolute abundance of each unique TCRbeta CDR3 rearrangement, sequence reads were collapsed and filtered. For each sample, productive Simpson clonality was calculated as the square root of Simpson's diversity index over productive rearrangements. Here the immuneACCESS table is served through TCRdb, limited to in-frame sequences with V and J called. Missing clones are a known gap in these copies; in checked studies unresolved V genes cover under half, and the rest lacks a known reason. V and J calls and clone size are as listed in that table; D and trimming were resolved from the DNA. The sample table contains about 280,000 clones; only one count was recorded for over 75% of them. The ten largest make up more than 7.5% of the sample.

Concerning this clone: Its target antigen remains unknown. Base-call qualities are not available, and no considerably larger clone is one nucleotide away.

What the authors observed across the whole study: The quantity of clinical and demographic metadata differed by source and by participant and was supplied without curation.

Whole blood was collected in K2EDTA tubes by collaborating institutions according to the institutions' own protocols. Collaborator samples were shipped for TCRbeta analysis as frozen whole blood, isolated PBMCs, or DNA extracted from either sample type. The CDR3 starts with the cysteine, ends with the phenylalanine, and has 14 residues. Kept here is only the CDR3 DNA, which spans 42 bases and is read in frame from base 1. Per the germline V gene, MGHRA is the CDR1 and YSYEKL is the CDR2. V is reduced by 7 bases and J by 4 bases, leaving a spacing of 16 bases between them. This receptor chain uses TRBV4-1 and TRBJ1-2; TRBD1 is possibly the D segment (6 matching bases). The sequence came from a man between 18 and 29 years old with active or convalescent COVID-19. Sequencing input: peripheral blood. The bases read TGCGCCAGCAACCGAGCAGGGGACCTCTATGGCTACACCTTC. It codes for CASNRAGDLYGYTF.